The clone carrying this TCR beta chain appeared once. The source of the sample is a study of T cell responses to AZD1222 COVID-19 vaccine. TCRdb keeps only in-frame clones here, not all; method: immunoSEQ multiplex PCR. The table lists approximately 110,000 clones, around 89% of them singletons. V was cut by 7 bases and J by 1 base, with 16 bases left in between. CDR1 is ENHRY and CDR2 is SYGVKD in the germline V gene. The CDR3 loop spans 15 amino acids. The TCR sequence derives from an adult in good health. The gene calls are TRBV10-3 and TRBJ1-1, with D possibly being TRBD1 (5 bases). Specimen: peripheral blood, collected on day 0 of AZD1222 vaccination. CDR3 protein: CAITRTGTQNTEAFF. The CDR3, as DNA: TGTGCCATCACCAGAACTGGGACGCAGAACACTGAAGCTTTCTTT.